The clone carrying this TCR beta chain was detected many times. This entry belongs to a study of response to subunit inactivated influenza vaccine. CDR3 length: 15 amino acids. Germline trimming cut 5 bases from V and 6 bases from J; bases unmatched to any gene: 9. TCRdb itself ran the RT-PCR reads through MiXCR, one entry per CDR3 protein. The table lists approximately 310,000 distinct CDR3 sequences, around a fifth of them singletons, with 9.5% to 13% in the top ten. The chain links TRBV12-3 or TRBV12-4 to TRBJ1-1, with 10 bases aligning to TRBD1. The TCR was taken from a man in his fifties or sixties who received an inactivated influenza vaccine. The sequencing used PBMCs from blood, collected about 19 months after vaccination. CDR3 nucleotides: TGTGCCAGCAGTAACCGGGACAGGGGTTCTGCTGAAGCTTTCTTT. This codes for CASSNRDRGSAEAFF.